This note documents a single T cell receptor beta chain sequence. Its cognate antigen is unknown. This entry comes from a study of cytomegalovirus exposure and HLA in healthy donors. PCR involved 60 Vbeta and 13 Jbeta primers. Some clones are missing from TCRdb's copy, which holds only in-frame ones; the method was immunoSEQ multiplex PCR. In the table there are some 100,000 clones, 65% to 75% of which are singletons. CDR3 size: 13 residues. CDR1 and CDR2 from the germline V gene are SQVTM and ANQGSEA. V lost 3 bases and J lost 2, with 10 bases in between. Study-level results: For TCR beta chains, V- and J-gene trimming was later linked to a missense DCLRE1C variant. The number of N-insertions in an Asian-associated ancestry cluster was reportedly below the approximately 600-donor mean in a later analysis. Rarity marked most TCR sequences, yet some public TCRs occurred in many donors.

The chain recombines TRBV29-1 with TRBJ1-2; a possible D gene is TRBD1 (6 bases). This receptor was obtained from a woman aged 18-29 years in good health and CMV-seropositive. Sequencing input: PBMCs. The CDR3 is CSVEQGRNYGYTF. CDR3 bases: TGCAGCGTTGAGCAGGGGCGCAACTATGGCTACACCTTC.